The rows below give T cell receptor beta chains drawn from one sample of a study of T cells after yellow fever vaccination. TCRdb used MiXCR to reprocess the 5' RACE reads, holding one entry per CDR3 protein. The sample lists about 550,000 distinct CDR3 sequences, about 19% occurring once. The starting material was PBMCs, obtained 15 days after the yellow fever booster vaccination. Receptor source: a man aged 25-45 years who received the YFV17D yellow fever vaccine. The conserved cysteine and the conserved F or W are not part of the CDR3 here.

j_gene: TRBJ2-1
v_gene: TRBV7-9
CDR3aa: ASRLERDGYNEQF

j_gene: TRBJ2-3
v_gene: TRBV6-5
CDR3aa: ASSYTSSGSTDTQY

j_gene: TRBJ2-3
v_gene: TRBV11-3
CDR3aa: ASSPGQGVADTQY

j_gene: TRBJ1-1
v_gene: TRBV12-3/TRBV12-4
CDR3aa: ASTHGQPSETF

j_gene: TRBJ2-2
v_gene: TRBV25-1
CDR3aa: ASSRGGSTGELF

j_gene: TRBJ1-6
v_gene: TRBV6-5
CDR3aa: ASSYSAGRGAHSPLH

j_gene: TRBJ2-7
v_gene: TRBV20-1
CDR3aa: SASALSISYEQY

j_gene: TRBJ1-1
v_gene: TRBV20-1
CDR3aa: SASRGFTEAF

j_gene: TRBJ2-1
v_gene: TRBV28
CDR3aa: ASSLNPGTGINEQF

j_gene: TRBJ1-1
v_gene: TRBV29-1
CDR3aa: SVEGGSGAF

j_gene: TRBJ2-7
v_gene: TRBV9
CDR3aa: ASSPALSRYEQY

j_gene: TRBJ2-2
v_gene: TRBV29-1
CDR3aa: SVQGNTGELF

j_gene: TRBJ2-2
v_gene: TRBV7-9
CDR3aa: ASSFRTGATGELF

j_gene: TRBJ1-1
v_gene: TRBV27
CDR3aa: ASRSRWTGRSTEAF

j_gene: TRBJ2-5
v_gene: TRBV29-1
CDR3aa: SVLRDRSQETQY

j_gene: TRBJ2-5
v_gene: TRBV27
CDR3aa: AGGETQY

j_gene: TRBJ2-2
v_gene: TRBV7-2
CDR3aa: ASGLAGTGELF